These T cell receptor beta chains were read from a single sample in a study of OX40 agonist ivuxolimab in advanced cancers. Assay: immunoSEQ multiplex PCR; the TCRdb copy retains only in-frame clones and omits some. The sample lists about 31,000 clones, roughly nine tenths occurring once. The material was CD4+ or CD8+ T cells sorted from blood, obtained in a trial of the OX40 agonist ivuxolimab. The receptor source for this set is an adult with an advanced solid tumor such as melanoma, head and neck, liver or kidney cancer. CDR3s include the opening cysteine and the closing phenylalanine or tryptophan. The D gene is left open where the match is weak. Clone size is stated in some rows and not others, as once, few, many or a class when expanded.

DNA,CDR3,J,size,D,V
TGTGCCAGCAGCTTACCCGGGACAGAGGCTGCCTTTATCTCTGGGGCCAACGTCCTGACTTTC,CASSLPGTEAAFISGANVLTF,TRBJ2-6,.,TRBD1,TRBV7-8
TGTGCCAGCAGCTTAGGCTCCGAAGCTTTCTTT,CASSLGSEAFF,TRBJ1-1,.,.,TRBV13
TGTGCCAGCAGTTTTGGACAGGGGACCTACGAGCAGTACTTC,CASSFGQGTYEQYF,TRBJ2-7,.,TRBD1,TRBV6-6
TGTGCCAGCAGTTTCAGGGGGTTCCATCAGCCCCAGCATTTT,CASSFRGFHQPQHF,TRBJ1-5,.,TRBD1,TRBV28
TGCGCCAGCAGCTTGTATACCTACAATGAGCAGTTCTTC,CASSLYTYNEQFF,TRBJ2-1,.,.,TRBV5-1
TGCGCCAGCAGCCAGAGAGGGTCGGGCACCGGGGAGCTGTTTTTT,CASSQRGSGTGELFF,TRBJ2-2,once,.,TRBV5-1
TGTGCCAGCTACCGGGACAGGGTCGGTGGCTACACCTTC,CASYRDRVGGYTF,TRBJ1-2,.,TRBD1,TRBV7-9
TGCGCCAGCAGCTTGGGACAGGGGGAAGTTAACAAACACAATGAGCAGTTCTTC,CASSLGQGEVNKHNEQFF,TRBJ2-1,.,TRBD1,TRBV5-1
TGTGCCAGCAGTTTAGACATCGGGCCTTACGAGCAGTACTTC,CASSLDIGPYEQYF,TRBJ2-7,.,.,TRBV28
TGTGCCAGCAGCCCAACCGGGACTCCAGATACGCAGTATTTT,CASSPTGTPDTQYF,TRBJ2-3,.,.,TRBV7-6
TGTGCCAGCAGTACCCCCTTTATCAGGGCGAACACTGAAGCTTTCTTT,CASSTPFIRANTEAFF,TRBJ1-1,.,.,TRBV28
TGTGCCAGCAGCCGCCTGGAGGGGGGGAGCTCCTACAATGAGCAGTTCTTC,CASSRLEGGSSYNEQFF,TRBJ2-1,.,.,TRBV7-8
TGTGCCAGCAGTTTCCAACAGGAGGGCCTGACTTTC,CASSFQQEGLTF,TRBJ2-6,once,.,TRBV28
TGTGCCAGCTCACCCCATACTTACGAGCAGTACTTC,CASSPHTYEQYF,TRBJ2-7,.,.,TRBV18
TGTGCCAGTAGTATAAGGGAGTACAATGAGCAGTTCTTC,CASSIREYNEQFF,TRBJ2-1,.,.,TRBV19